One and the same sample provided the 26 T cell receptor beta chains below, sequenced in a study of blood T cells in healthy people across ages. A second PCR, run for roughly 7 to 11 cycles, used a sample-barcoded 5' primer plus a J-beta primer mix. TCRdb reprocessed the 5' RACE reads via MiXCR and lists one record per CDR3 protein. Here the sample spans 550,000 to 750,000 distinct CDR3 sequences, around 21% being singletons. Sequences were obtained from blood. All receptors come from a man in his 70s in good health.

Only a few counts were recorded for this clonotype. This sequence joins TRBV6-4 and TRBJ2-3; 12 positions agree with TRBD2. Germline values: CDR1 MRHNA, CDR2 SNTAGT. The CDR3 has 15 residues. Germline trimming cut 4 bases from V and 1 base from J; bases unmatched to any gene: 0. Here the CDR3 DNA reads TGTGCCAGCAGTGGGACTAGCGGGGGCACAGATACGCAGTATTTT. The encoded protein is CASSGTSGGTDTQYF.

V and J are TRBV3-1 and TRBJ2-3, with 9 positions matching TRBD2. The CDR3 length is 16 residues. V shed 3 bases and J 4 bases; nucleotides not matched to a gene: 8. CDR1 and CDR2 from the germline V gene are LGHDT and YNNKEL (reference sequence). DNA of the CDR3: TGTGCCAGCAGCCAGGTACCGGGACTAGCCTCAGATACGCAGTATTTT. This gives the protein CASSQVPGLASDTQYF.

This clonotype was seen more than once but under ten times. The chain joins TRBV27 to TRBJ2-5; 7 bases fit TRBD2. V trimming: 8 bases; J trimming: 2 bases; junction bases outside the gene matches: 14. Per germline, CDR1 MNHEY and CDR2 SMNVEV (reference sequence). This CDR3 comprises 16 residues. CDR3 bases: TGTGCCAGCGGCCTCAGGAACGGGAGGCGGCAAGAGACCCAGTACTTC. The encoded protein is CASGLRNGRRQETQYF.

This chain links TRBV14 with TRBJ2-2; unclear D gene. Trimming cost V 0 bases and J 8 bases, with 13 bases left between them. The CDR3 extends over 15 amino acids. Germline loops: CDR1 SGHDN, CDR2 FVKESK. The CDR3 DNA reads as TGTGCCAGCAGCCAAGACCACCCACCTGTGGGGGAGCTGTTTTTT. Its translation is CASSQDHPPVGELFF.

V usage is TRBV5-1 and J usage is TRBJ2-5, with 8 bases that match TRBD2. In germline, CDR1 is SGHRS, CDR2 YFSETQ. This CDR3 has 16 residues. V gave up 4 bases and J gave up 2 bases; unmatched junction bases: 10. Written as DNA, the CDR3 is TGCGCCAGCAGCCTATTTAGCGGGACGGAGCAAGAGACCCAGTACTTC. Residues: CASSLFSGTEQETQYF.

This clonotype was detected many times. This sequence joins TRBV12-3 or TRBV12-4 and TRBJ2-2; 10 nucleotides align to TRBD2. V was clipped by 4 bases and J by 5 bases; unmatched bases: 4. This CDR3 region has 15 residues. CDR3 sequence reads: CASSSSGRGTGELFF. CDR3 sequence (DNA): TGTGCCAGCAGTTCTAGCGGGAGAGGGACCGGGGAGCTGTTTTTT.

This clonotype was observed a handful of times. The chain joins TRBV20-1 to TRBJ1-1; tentative D call: TRBD1 (6 bases). The length of the CDR3 is 15 residues. V was shortened by 1 base and J by 0 bases, with 12 bases between the two germline ends. Germline V gene lookup returns CDR1 DFQATT and CDR2 SNEGSKA (reference sequence). The CDR3 protein is CSARVGAAMNTEAFF. The CDR3 bases are TGCAGTGCTAGAGTGGGGGCCGCCATGAACACTGAAGCTTTCTTT.

The chain uses TRBV6-1 and TRBJ1-6; D uncertain. Germline values: CDR1 MNHNS, CDR2 SASEGT. V was cut by 7 bases and J by 0 bases, with 25 bases left in between. This CDR3 is built from 20 residues. Here the CDR3 reads CASTDRRVGGISSYNSPLHF. The DNA for the CDR3 is TGTGCCAGCACCGACCGTCGAGTAGGCGGGATAAGCTCCTATAATTCACCCCTCCACTTT.

Many counts were recorded for this clonotype. The chain combines TRBV5-6 with TRBJ2-7, with D possibly matching TRBD1 (5 bases). This CDR3 region has 16 residues. V was cut by 4 bases and J by 4 bases, with 21 bases left in between. Germline V gene data show CDR1 as SGHDT and CDR2 as YYEEEE. DNA for the CDR3: TGTGCCAGCAGCCCCCCTGGGTCGACAGCCGCGTACGAGCAGTACTTC. Translation: CASSPPGSTAAYEQYF.

This clonotype turned up a few times. CDR3 sequence reads: CAISESTSGRGEQYF. In DNA, the CDR3 is TGTGCCATCAGTGAGTCGACTAGCGGGAGAGGGGAGCAGTACTTC. The gene calls are TRBV10-3 and TRBJ2-7, with TRBD2 matching 12 bases. Unmatched junction bases numbered 4, after V lost 0 bases and J lost 7 bases. The germline gives CDR1 ENHRY, CDR2 SYGVKD. The CDR3 extends over 15 amino acids.

The chain couples TRBV5-1 to TRBJ1-1; perhaps TRBD1 as D (5 bases). The CDR3 consists of 15 residues. Germline V gene sequence: CDR1 SGHRS, CDR2 YFSETQ. V was clipped by 6 bases and J by 3 bases, with 18 bases between them. The CDR3 here is CASTYEAGRYTEAFF. CDR3 in DNA: TGCGCCAGCACATATGAAGCAGGGAGGTACACTGAAGCTTTCTTT.

V and J are TRBV25-1 and TRBJ2-7; D is unresolved. Deletions cut 5 bases from V and 0 bases from J, with 8 bases between. This CDR3 spans 13 amino acids. Germline CDR1 reads MGHDK; CDR2 reads SYGVNS. The CDR3 bases are TGTGCCAGCAGTCCCCAGGACTCCTACGAGCAGTACTTC. Translation gives CASSPQDSYEQYF.

This clonotype occurred a few times. This chain joins TRBV6-5 and TRBJ2-7; the match to TRBD1 covers 10 bases. CDR3 length: 18 residues. With V trimmed by 0 bases and J by 1 base, 9 bases remained unmatched. Germline CDR1 is MNHEY and CDR2 is SVGAGI. CDR3 sequence reads: CASSYSRTGTGESYEQYF. The CDR3 coding sequence is TGTGCCAGCAGTTACTCGAGAACCGGGACAGGGGAATCCTACGAGCAGTACTTC.

The V gene is TRBV5-1, the J gene TRBJ1-4; no definite D call. The V and J ends lost 4 bases and 4 bases respectively, with 11 bases between them. The CDR3 totals 14 residues. CDR1 is SGHRS and CDR2 is YFSETQ in the germline V gene. CDR3 DNA: TGCGCCAGCAGCCCCGAGAGGGTTAATGAAAAACTGTTTTTT. This encodes CASSPERVNEKLFF.

The rearrangement links TRBV18 to TRBJ2-5; the D is unclear. TRBJ2-7 explains the end of the DNA better; the J call may be wrong. Germline CDR1 KGHSH, CDR2 LQKENI. The CDR3 is made up of 14 amino acids. CDR3 protein: CASSLPGRAYEQYF. The CDR3 DNA sequence: TGTGCCAGCTCACTCCCGGGCCGGGCCTACGAGCAGTACTTC.

This chain joins TRBV5-1 and TRBJ1-1; D not resolved. The CDR3 extends over 13 amino acids. Trimming removed 1 base from V and 9 bases from J, with 13 bases in between. Per germline, CDR1 SGHRS and CDR2 YFSETQ. The CDR3 loop reads CASSLNSGNQAFF. The CDR3 nucleotides are TGCGCCAGCAGCTTGAATTCTGGAAACCAAGCTTTCTTT.

The V gene is TRBV19, the J gene TRBJ1-4; D call uncertain. V gave up 6 bases and J gave up 3 bases, with 14 bases separating them. The CDR3 has 15 amino acids. Germline loops: CDR1 LNHDA, CDR2 SQIVND (reference sequence). This CDR3 is CASRTTWLANEKLFF. The DNA of the CDR3 is TGTGCCAGTAGAACGACCTGGCTGGCTAATGAAAAACTGTTTTTT. The full variable domain, its missing parts supplied by reference TRBV19 and TRBJ1-4, is DGGITQSPKYLFRKEGQNVTLSCEQNLNHDAMYWYRQDPGQGLRLIYYSQIVNDFQKGDIAEGYSVSREKKESFPLTVTSAQKNPTAFYLCASRTTWLANEKLFFGSGTQLSVL.

This clonotype was found many times. This chain connects TRBV12-3 or TRBV12-4 to TRBJ1-5, with D possibly matching TRBD1 (6 bases). The CDR3 is 13 amino acids. The germline V and J ends were trimmed by 6 bases and 5 bases, with 11 bases remaining between them. The CDR3 DNA follows: TGTGCCAGCAGCAACAGGGAATATCAGCCCCAGCATTTT. Translating gives CASSNREYQPQHF.

The CDR3 sequence: CASSLEIDTEAFF. CDR3 nucleotide sequence: TGCGCCAGCAGCTTGGAAATTGACACTGAAGCTTTCTTT. V usage is TRBV5-1 and J usage is TRBJ1-1; D not resolved. V dropped 0 bases and J dropped 3 bases, with 6 bases sitting between them. This CDR3 spans 13 amino acids. Germline lookup yields CDR1 SGHRS and CDR2 YFSETQ.

V and J are TRBV6-1 and TRBJ2-3, with 7 bases that match TRBD2. The CDR3 runs 16 residues. CDR1 and CDR2 (germline): MNHNS, SASEGT. Trimming removed 4 bases from V and 0 bases from J; junction bases left unmatched: 7. The CDR3 DNA follows: TGTGCCAGCAGTGTGCTAGCGGCTCCTAGCACAGATACGCAGTATTTT. Its translation is CASSVLAAPSTDTQYF.

This clonotype appeared once. V and J are TRBV20-1 and TRBJ2-5, with TRBD2 matching 10 bases. The CDR3 sequence is 15 residues long. V lost 3 bases to trimming and J lost 6 bases; unmatched junction nucleotides: 10. Looked up from germline, CDR1 is DFQATT and CDR2 is SNEGSKA (reference sequence). CDR3 nucleotide sequence: TGCAGTGCTAGCCTACGGGGACTAGCGTGGAAGACCCAGTACTTC. This encodes CSASLRGLAWKTQYF.

The chain recombines TRBV18 with TRBJ2-7, with TRBD2 as a possible D gene (6 bases). Per germline, CDR1 KGHSH and CDR2 LQKENI. The CDR3 covers 13 residues. The ends were cut back, 2 bases at V and 6 bases at J, with 11 bases in the middle. The CDR3 loop reads CASSPGKEGEQYF. The CDR3 coding sequence is TGTGCCAGCTCACCAGGGAAGGAGGGCGAGCAGTACTTC.

This chain links TRBV25-1 with TRBJ1-6; perhaps TRBD1 as D (6 bases). This CDR3 comprises 14 residues. Per germline, CDR1 MGHDK and CDR2 SYGVNS. Trimming left V 5 bases short and J 9 bases short, with 14 bases between. The chain's CDR3 is CASSLTGRGSPLHF. The CDR3 DNA is TGTGCCAGCAGTTTAACAGGGCGGGGTTCACCCCTCCACTTT. Full variable domain (remainder filled in from reference TRBV25-1 and TRBJ1-6): EADIYQTPRYLVIGTGKKITLECSQTMGHDKMYWYQQDPGMELHLIHYSYGVNSTEKGDLSSESTVSRIRTEHFPLTLESARPSHTSQYLCASSLTGRGSPLHFGNGTRLTVT.

The gene calls are TRBV4-1 and TRBJ2-7; D perhaps matches TRBD2 (5 bases). With 2 bases removed from V and 0 bases from J, the gap between germline ends came to 8 bases. From germline, CDR1 is MGHRA and CDR2 YSYEKL. The CDR3 consists of 14 residues. CDR3 in amino acids: CASSQRGHSYEQYF. CDR3 nucleotides: TGCGCCAGCAGCCAACGGGGTCACTCCTACGAGCAGTACTTC.

Only a few counts were recorded for this clonotype. The rearrangement links TRBV18 to TRBJ2-2; D may be TRBD2 (6 bases). The CDR3 is made up of 18 amino acids. The germline V gene has CDR1 KGHSH and CDR2 LQKENI. Between the trimmed V and J ends, which lost 5 bases and 6 bases, there was a span of 25 bases. DNA of the CDR3: TGTGCCAGCTCAACATTACGGCCGAGCGGAGGGGCCCCCGGGGAGCTGTTTTTT. This gives the protein CASSTLRPSGGAPGELFF.

A few counts support this clonotype. The V and J genes are TRBV7-2 and TRBJ1-4; 8 bases fit TRBD1. The CDR3 spans 15 residues. Trimming took 5 bases from V and 8 from J; bases not matched to a gene: 10. The germline CDR1 and CDR2 sequences are SGHTA and FQGNSA. As DNA, the CDR3 is TGTGCCAGCAGCCGCAGCAGGGGGCGCGAGGAAAAACTGTTTTTT. Its translation is CASSRSRGREEKLFF.